In its sample, the clone carrying this TCR beta chain was seen many times. MiXCR was run by TCRdb on the 5' RACE reads, yielding one entry per CDR3 protein. The data show fewer than 350,000 distinct CDR3 sequences, less than 9% seen once. CDR3 length: 14 amino acids. V was clipped by 3 bases and J by 0 bases, with 10 bases between them. The germline V gene has CDR1 SGHRS and CDR2 YFSETQ. This sample stems from a study of identical twins. This sample was shared with a second study, whose subject was yellow fever vaccine responses in identical twins.

The sample comprised memory (CD45RO+) T cells sorted from blood. The rearrangement joins TRBV5-1 to TRBJ2-7, with D tentatively TRBD2 (7 bases). The receptor was derived from a woman aged 18 to 35 in good health. The CDR3 is CASSSRGASYEQYF. CDR3 nucleotide sequence: TGCGCCAGCAGCTCCCGGGGGGCCTCCTACGAGCAGTACTTC.